Detailed here is one T cell receptor (beta chain). Using immunoSEQ multiplex PCR, the repertoire was profiled, and TCRdb retains in-frame clones only, with some absent. The sample contains approximately 150,000 clones, under 95% of which appear only once. The record originates from a study of T cell responses to AZD1222 COVID-19 vaccine. This CDR3 region has 11 residues. The germline V gene encodes CDR1 LNHDA and CDR2 SQIVND (reference sequence). The ends were cut back, 4 bases at V and 8 bases at J, with 8 bases in the middle. This receptor was identified in an adult who received the AZD1222 COVID-19 vaccine. The specimen comprised peripheral blood, sampled 28 days after the second AZD1222 dose. The chain uses TRBV19 and TRBJ1-2, with a possible D match to TRBD1 (6 bases). The CDR3 DNA reads as TGTGCCAGTAGTAGGGGGCTCGGCTACACCTTC. It specifies CASSRGLGYTF.